The subject of this entry is one T cell receptor beta chain. This clone was observed a few times. Its antigen has not been determined. Per-nucleotide qualities are absent, and no much larger clonotype sits a single base away. The data stem from a study of CD8+ T cells in alopecia areata (dated by TCRdb to 2017 to 2018). Background for the entire study: In both human patients and the C3H/HeJ mouse model, the study applied high-throughput TCRbeta sequencing to look at T cell clonal expansion in alopecia areata. In humans, TCRbeta sequencing was performed on scalp tissue and on sorted CD4+ and CD8+ peripheral blood T cells from healthy controls and from patients with patchy or totalis/universalis alopecia areata. Amplification of TCRbeta CDR3 regions was done by immunoSEQ multiplex PCR using 35 Vbeta forward primers and 13 Jbeta reverse primers. Scalp clonality was compared across normal scalp (n=4), patchy alopecia areata scalp (n=8), and alopecia totalis/universalis scalp (n=8). The RNA source kit depended on sample type: the PAXgene miRNA kit for fixed scalp, the miRNeasy kit for PBMCs, and the RNeasy kit for mouse skin.

Results the study describes overall, beyond this receptor: Shared TCR sequences between patients were less evident than in mice, which may be partly attributable to HLA diversity in the patient population. Unlike mouse skin, where gammadelta T cells dominate, normal human skin contains resident alphabeta T cells that get sequenced too, which complicates analysis of the scalp TCR repertoire. Lesional scalp, especially in alopecia totalis/universalis, showed higher clonality and more expanded CD8+ clones than normal scalp, suggesting antigenic drive.

The library relied on the immunoSEQ multiplex PCR assay. RNA was extracted from all samples and reverse transcribed into cDNA, which served as template for TCR sequencing. SuperScript III was used for first-strand cDNA synthesis, primed with a 2:1 mix of oligo-dT and random hexamers. A synthetic immune receptor repertoire was used to gauge amplification bias, and whatever bias remained was removed computationally. Per the original workflow: Raw reads were preprocessed for error removal, and CDR3 was defined according to IMGT conventions as running from the conserved cysteine to phenylalanine. Clonality was calculated as 1 minus Shannon entropy normalized by log2 of the number of productive unique TCRs. CD4 or CD8 identity of scalp clones was inferred by cross-referencing scalp TCRbeta sequences with sorted blood CD4 and CD8 repertoires. TCRdb provides this immuneACCESS table in a form limited to in-frame rearrangements. Some clones are lacking; in checked studies, under half of them reflect an unresolved V gene, and why the rest are absent is not known. V and J calls and clone size are copied from that table; D and trimming were computed from the DNA. Within this sample are about 150,000 clones, with roughly 50% of them counted one time only. The top ten clones comprise around 5% of the sample.

PBMCs were isolated by density centrifugation and stained for CD3, CD4 and CD8, and CD4+ and CD8+ T cells were sorted on a FACSAria. Unaffected controls provided scalp biopsies and blood samples. After removal of 3 bases from V and 1 base from J, the junction retains 8 bases not matched to a gene. The CDR3 starts with the cysteine, ends with the phenylalanine, and has 17 residues. The kept DNA is CDR3 alone, 51 bases in frame from the first base. The CDR1 and CDR2 encoded by the germline V gene are LGHNT and FRNRAP. The receptor was isolated from a human donor in good health. What was sequenced was CD4+ T cells sorted from blood. The receptor chain draws on TRBV12-5 and TRBJ2-4, and 8 junction bases match TRBD2. The CDR3 is CASGFTSGGLAKNIQYF. The DNA reads as follows: TGTGCTAGTGGTTTTACGTCGGGAGGGCTGGCCAAAAACATTCAGTACTTC.